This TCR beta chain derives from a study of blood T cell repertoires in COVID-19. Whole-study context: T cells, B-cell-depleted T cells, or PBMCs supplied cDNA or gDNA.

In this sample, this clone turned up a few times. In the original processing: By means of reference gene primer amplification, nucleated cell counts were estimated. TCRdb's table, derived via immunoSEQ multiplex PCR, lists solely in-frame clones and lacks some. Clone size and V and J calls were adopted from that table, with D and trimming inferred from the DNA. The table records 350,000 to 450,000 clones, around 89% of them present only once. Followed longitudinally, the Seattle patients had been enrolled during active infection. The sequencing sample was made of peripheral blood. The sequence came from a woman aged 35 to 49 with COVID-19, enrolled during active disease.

The CDR3 region is CASSYPGTGGNQPQHF. In DNA form, the CDR3 reads TGTGCCAGCAGCTACCCCGGGACAGGGGGCAATCAGCCCCAGCATTTT. The J gene is TRBJ1-5, the V gene TRBV5-8, with 10 positions matching TRBD1. The trim removed 3 bases at V and 2 bases at J, leaving 5 bases unmatched. In germline, CDR1 is SGHTS, CDR2 YDEGEE. The CDR3 is made up of 16 amino acids.